These 17 T cell receptor beta chains share one sample of origin, sequenced in a study of blood T cell repertoires in COVID-19. Data came from immunoSEQ multiplex PCR; TCRdb stores just in-frame clones and leaves some out. The sample holds roughly 160,000 clones, 70% to 90% seen once. Sequenced material: peripheral blood. These receptor sequences come from a man at least 80 years old with COVID-19, enrolled during active disease.

The J gene is TRBJ2-7, the V gene TRBV29-1; a possible D gene is TRBD1 (5 bases). CDR3 length: 11 amino acids. V lost 5 bases to trimming and J lost 3 bases, with 8 bases between them. CDR1 and CDR2 from the germline V gene are SQVTM and ANQGSEA. CDR3 nucleotides: TGCAGCGTTCAACAGGACTACGAGCAGTACTTC. Its translation is CSVQQDYEQYF.

A single count supports this clone. The J gene is TRBJ2-1, the V gene TRBV2; 11 bases align to TRBD1. J lost 7 bases, V lost 2 bases, and 10 bases had no gene match. The CDR3 runs 17 residues. Germline CDR1 is SNHLY and CDR2 is FYNNEI. In DNA form, the CDR3 reads TGTGCCAGCAGTGAATATACTTCGGGACAGGGGGGGAATGAGCAGTTCTTC. Translation gives CASSEYTSGQGGNEQFF.

This sequence joins TRBV10-3 and TRBJ1-1, with 7 bases matching TRBD1. CDR1 is ENHRY and CDR2 is SYGVKD in the germline V gene. CDR3 length: 14 amino acids. J gave up 3 bases and V 4 bases, and 5 bases lay outside the gene matches. CDR3 residues: CAISAGQGDTEAFF. CDR3 bases: TGTGCCATCAGTGCCGGGCAGGGGGACACTGAAGCTTTCTTT.

V is TRBV10-1 and J is TRBJ1-4; D remains ambiguous. The germline V gene has CDR1 WNHNN and CDR2 SYGVQD (reference sequence). Trimming cost V 6 bases and J 7 bases, with 15 bases left between them. There are 14 residues in the CDR3. The CDR3 DNA reads as TGCGCCAGCAGCCTAGTAGACGCGGCTGAAAAACTGTTTTTT. Amino acid sequence: CASSLVDAAEKLFF.

The V gene is TRBV5-8, the J gene TRBJ2-5; 8 positions match TRBD2. V gave up 2 bases and J gave up 7 bases; unmatched junction bases: 7. Germline V gene lookup returns CDR1 SGHTS and CDR2 YDEGEE. CDR3 length equals 14 residues. Here the CDR3 reads CASSLGLAGGTQYF. The CDR3 bases are TGTGCCAGCAGCTTAGGACTAGCAGGAGGGACCCAGTACTTC.

The rearrangement uses TRBV6-6 and TRBJ1-2, with D possibly being TRBD1 (6 bases). Between the trimmed V and J ends, which lost 5 bases and 5 bases, there was a span of 24 bases. CDR1 is MNHNY and CDR2 is SVGAGI in the germline V gene (reference sequence). This CDR3 is 17 amino acids long. The DNA of the CDR3 is TGTGCCAGCAGTCCCCTACAGGGTCTCTCTCCCTTTTATGGCTACACCTTC. It translates to CASSPLQGLSPFYGYTF.

This chain connects TRBV5-1 to TRBJ2-7; 8 nucleotides agree with TRBD1. V gave up 3 bases and J gave up 1 base; unmatched junction bases: 3. The CDR3 covers 14 residues. From germline, CDR1 is SGHRS and CDR2 YFSETQ. The CDR3: CASSSGQGSYEQYF. CDR3 coding DNA: TGCGCCAGCAGCTCCGGACAGGGATCCTACGAGCAGTACTTC.

This chain connects TRBV19 to TRBJ1-1; a possible D gene is TRBD1 (6 bases). V was cut by 5 bases and J by 1 base, with 17 bases left in between. CDR1 and CDR2 (germline): LNHDA, SQIVND (reference sequence). This CDR3 comprises 16 residues. The CDR3 is CASSSGWGQQNTEAFF. The CDR3 coding sequence is TGTGCCAGTAGTTCTGGTTGGGGGCAGCAGAACACTGAAGCTTTCTTT.

This sequence joins TRBV23-1 and TRBJ2-7; possible D gene TRBD2, 6 bases. TRBV23-1 is an open reading frame, and its role is uncertain. CDR3 size: 15 residues. V lost 10 bases and J 1 base, leaving 20 bases between the germline ends. The DNA of the CDR3 is TGCGCCACCCATGGTAAGCAGGGAGGATCCTACGAGCAGTACTTC. Encoded protein: CATHGKQGGSYEQYF.

The V call is TRBV12-3 or TRBV12-4, the J call TRBJ2-5, with no clear D. The CDR3 sequence is 12 residues long. V was shortened by 7 bases and J by 1 base, with 7 bases between the two germline ends. As DNA, the CDR3 is TGTGCCAGCACTCCAGGCCAAGAGACCCAGTACTTC. Protein: CASTPGQETQYF.

The chain employs TRBV6-5 and TRBJ1-1; possibly TRBD1 for D (5 bases). The ends were cut back, 6 bases at V and 5 bases at J, with 10 bases in the middle. There are 12 residues in the CDR3. Looked up from germline, CDR1 is MNHEY and CDR2 is SVGAGI. The CDR3 reads CASRGPRTEAFF. The CDR3 region has the DNA TGTGCCAGCAGGGGGCCTAGGACTGAAGCTTTCTTT.

This clone appeared a single time. The V call is TRBV24-1, the J call TRBJ1-6, with 7 nucleotides matching TRBD1. This CDR3 region has 20 residues. Trimming took 2 bases from V and 1 from J; bases not matched to a gene: 13. CDR1 is KGHDR and CDR2 is SFDVKD in the germline V gene. The CDR3 protein is CATSDSSGTERGSYNSPLHF. The CDR3 nucleotides are TGTGCCACCAGTGATTCGTCCGGGACAGAGAGGGGGTCCTATAATTCACCCCTCCACTTT.

The chain couples TRBV9 to TRBJ1-1; unclear D gene. The CDR3 has 12 residues. With 4 bases removed from V and 6 bases from J, the gap between germline ends came to 10 bases. Germline V CDR1 and CDR2: SGDLS, YYNGEE. CDR3 DNA: TGTGCCAGCAGCCCATCAATTTCTGAAGCTTTCTTT. Its protein is CASSPSISEAFF. The full variable domain, completed using reference TRBV9 and TRBJ1-1, is DSGVTQTPKHLITATGQRVTLRCSPRSGDLSVYWYQQSLDQGLQFLIQYYNGEERAKGNILERFSAQQFPDLHSELNLSSLELGDSALYFCASSPSISEAFFGQGTRLTVV.

The chain links TRBV18 to TRBJ2-5; 12 bases match TRBD1. Germline trimming cut 6 bases from V and 4 bases from J; bases unmatched to any gene: 6. Germline V gene sequence: CDR1 KGHSH, CDR2 LQKENI. The CDR3 loop spans 15 amino acids. CDR3 region: CASSSGTGGAETQYF. The CDR3 nucleotides read TGTGCCAGCTCGTCCGGGACAGGGGGCGCAGAGACCCAGTACTTC.

In this sample, this clone turned up a few times. The chain employs TRBV5-1 and TRBJ1-1; the match to TRBD1 covers 10 bases. Germline V lookup: CDR1 SGHRS, CDR2 YFSETQ. The CDR3 is made up of 15 amino acids. J was trimmed by 2 bases and V by 5 bases; bases with no gene match: 6. CDR3 residues: CASRFGQGGNTEAFF. CDR3 bases: TGCGCCAGCAGATTTGGACAGGGGGGTAACACTGAAGCTTTCTTT.

The gene calls are TRBV2 and TRBJ1-5, with TRBD1 identical over 7 bases. The CDR3 contains 14 residues. J gave up 1 base and V 5 bases, and 2 bases lay outside the gene matches. From germline, CDR1 is SNHLY and CDR2 FYNNEI. The CDR3 DNA reads as TGTGCCAGCAGTTCACAGGGGAGCAATCAGCCCCAGCATTTT. This encodes CASSSQGSNQPQHF.

As regards this clone: The identical CDR3 is also encoded by other nucleotide sequences in the sample. The CDR3 sequence: CASSLGGTNEKLFF. The CDR3 DNA follows: TGTGCCAGCAGCTTGGGGGGGACTAATGAAAAACTGTTTTTT. The V gene is TRBV13, the J gene TRBJ1-4, with D possibly TRBD1 on 5 matching bases. The CDR3 extends over 14 amino acids. V gave up 3 bases and J gave up 2 bases, with 7 bases separating them. CDR1 and CDR2 (germline): PRHDT, FYEKMQ (reference sequence).